A selection of T cell receptor beta chains follows, all from one sample in a study of vaccination and CD4 T cells after COVID-19. These receptors lack a known antigen. TCRdb analysed the PCR reads with MiXCR anew, one entry per CDR3 protein. Of some 15,000 distinct CDR3 sequences in the sample, 35% to 40% are singletons; the top ten hold approximately 13%. The source material was CD4+ T cells from blood, cultured in vitro. The receptors were sampled from a human donor who had recovered from COVID-19. Each CDR3 is given with its conserved first and last residue. A D gene is named only where the DNA matches it firmly. Clone size is shown for a subset of rows, as once, few, many or a class of expanded clone.

CDR3nt	CDR3aa	v_gene	d_gene	j_gene	abundance
TGCACCAGCAGCCATCCCCAGGTAGGGGGCAGACAGCCCCAGCATTTT	CTSSHPQVGGRQPQHF	TRBV4-1	TRBD1	TRBJ1-5	-
TGTGCCAGCAGTGCTAGGGTCTATAATTCACCCCTCCACTTT	CASSARVYNSPLHF	TRBV2	-	TRBJ1-6	few
TGCAGTGCTAGAGATGGCACTAAGACCGGGGTGCTGTTTTTT	CSARDGTKTGVLFF	TRBV20-1	-	TRBJ2-2	-
TGTGCCAGCAGGATCGGGACGCTTTACGAGCAGTACTTC	CASRIGTLYEQYF	TRBV28	-	TRBJ2-7	few
TGTGCCAGCACCCGACGGGGGGGGGAGACCCAGTACTTC	CASTRRGGETQYF	TRBV12-3/TRBV12-4	TRBD2	TRBJ2-5	-
TGTGCCAGCAGTTCCACCGGGGAGACCCAGTACTTC	CASSSTGETQYF	TRBV12-3/TRBV12-4	-	TRBJ2-5	once
TGTGCCAGCTCACCCCTACGGACTAGCGACGAGCAGTACTTC	CASSPLRTSDEQYF	TRBV18	TRBD2	TRBJ2-7	-
TGTGCCAGCAGCAATACAGGATCCTACGAGCAGTACTTC	CASSNTGSYEQYF	TRBV11-2	-	TRBJ2-7	-
TGTGCCAGCGCACTCCTAGCGGGCGATGTCTACGAGCAGTACTTC	CASALLAGDVYEQYF	TRBV7-8	TRBD2	TRBJ2-7	-
TGTGCCAGCAGTGACGTGTCAGGTTTTCGACAGCCCCAGCATTTT	CASSDVSGFRQPQHF	TRBV2	-	TRBJ1-5	-
TGTGCCACCAGCAGAGAAGGGGGTAGTAGGGGCTACACCTTC	CATSREGGSRGYTF	TRBV15	-	TRBJ1-2	-
TGTGCCATCAGTGAGCGGGGTCAGGGCCAGCCCCAGCATTTT	CAISERGQGQPQHF	TRBV10-3	-	TRBJ1-5	-
TGTGCCAGCAGCCCGGGACTAGCGGGAGGGGGAGAGACCCAGTACTTC	CASSPGLAGGGETQYF	TRBV5-8	TRBD2	TRBJ2-5	-
TGTGCCAGTAGTTCCCTTGACTCTCACGAGCAGTACTTC	CASSSLDSHEQYF	TRBV19	-	TRBJ2-7	-
TGTGCCAGCAGCCCCCATGGCAGGGGGGGGTACAATGAGCAGTTCTTC	CASSPHGRGGYNEQFF	TRBV28	-	TRBJ2-1	-
TGTGCCAGTACCAGGAAGGGACACAGCCAAGAGACCCAGTACTTC	CASTRKGHSQETQYF	TRBV19	-	TRBJ2-5	few
TGTGCCAGCAGTTCCACCCCGACAGGCCTGAACTATGGCTACACCTTC	CASSSTPTGLNYGYTF	TRBV28	-	TRBJ1-2	-
TGTGCCAGTAGTATGGGGCCTAGCGGGAGTTATGAGCAGTTCTTC	CASSMGPSGSYEQFF	TRBV19	TRBD2	TRBJ2-1	-
TGTGCCAGTAGTATTACCAGGGCCCGAGAGACCCAGTACTTC	CASSITRARETQYF	TRBV19	-	TRBJ2-5	-
TGTGCCAGCAGTTACCCAGGGGGTGGCACTGAAGCTTTCTTT	CASSYPGGGTEAFF	TRBV6-5	TRBD1	TRBJ1-1	-
TGTGCCAGCAGCTCCAGTTTCTTGCGGGACCATAATTGGGATGAGCAGTTCTTC	CASSSSFLRDHNWDEQFF	TRBV7-2	-	TRBJ2-1	-
TGTGCCATTGGGACAGCGAGGGTTGGCTATGGCTACACCTTC	CAIGTARVGYGYTF	TRBV28	TRBD1	TRBJ1-2	-
TGTGCCAGCAGTAGGACAGGGAATACCTACGAGCAGTACTTC	CASSRTGNTYEQYF	TRBV27	TRBD1	TRBJ2-7	few
TGCAGTGCTCCCAACAGCAGACTAGCGGCCAACTACGAGCAGTACTTC	CSAPNSRLAANYEQYF	TRBV20-1	TRBD2	TRBJ2-7	-
TGTGCCAGCAGTTTATATGAGGGGGATGGAGGGTCCGGAAACATTCAGTACTTC	CASSLYEGDGGSGNIQYF	TRBV27	-	TRBJ2-4	few
TGCAGTGCTCTTGGCGGGTGGAAGGTGGAAGAGACCCAGTACTTC	CSALGGWKVEETQYF	TRBV20-1	-	TRBJ2-5	-
TGTGCCATTCCTCGACTAGCGGGAGGTCCTGGCACAGATACGCAGTATTTT	CAIPRLAGGPGTDTQYF	TRBV2	TRBD2	TRBJ2-3	-
TGTGCCTGGAGGGATCAGACTACCTACAATGAGCAGTTCTTC	CAWRDQTTYNEQFF	TRBV30	-	TRBJ2-1	-
TGTGCCTGGAGTGTACAGGGCAATCAGCCCCAGCATTTT	CAWSVQGNQPQHF	TRBV30	-	TRBJ1-5	few
TGTGCCAGTAGTATCCTCGACACAGCCAAAAACATTCAGTACTTC	CASSILDTAKNIQYF	TRBV19	-	TRBJ2-4	-
TGTGCCAGCAGCTTGTACCGAGGGAGCACAGATACGCAGTATTTT	CASSLYRGSTDTQYF	TRBV5-8	-	TRBJ2-3	-
TGCGCCAGCAGCAATACAGGGAACACTGAAGCTTTCTTT	CASSNTGNTEAFF	TRBV5-1	-	TRBJ1-1	-
TGTGCCAGTAGTAGGAATTCAGGGGTAAGCAATCAGCCCCAGCATTTT	CASSRNSGVSNQPQHF	TRBV19	-	TRBJ1-5	few
TGTGCCAGCAGCATCAATCCGGTGGATGAGCAGTTCTTC	CASSINPVDEQFF	TRBV7-3	-	TRBJ2-1	once
TGTGCCAGCCAGTCCGGTGGGACGGTTGAAGCTTTCTTT	CASQSGGTVEAFF	TRBV6-1	-	TRBJ1-1	-
TGCAGTGCTAGAGATGCCCTTAAGGGTGAGCAGTTCTTC	CSARDALKGEQFF	TRBV20-1	-	TRBJ2-1	-
TGTGCCAGCAGCTTTCCGGGACTAGCGGGAGGGGGGCTTACCGGGGAGCTGTTTTTT	CASSFPGLAGGGLTGELFF	TRBV7-8	TRBD2	TRBJ2-2	few
TGTGCCAGCAGCCCCAACCTAAAGACAGCACAGAGATTC	CASSPNLKTAQRF	TRBV3-1	-	TRBJ1-2	-
TGTGCCAGCAGACAGGGCGGAAGGAGCGGCTCCTACGAGCAGTACTTC	CASRQGGRSGSYEQYF	TRBV6-1	-	TRBJ2-7	-
TGTGCCACTCGAATCCGACCGAGCGGGAACACTGAAGCTTTCTTT	CATRIRPSGNTEAFF	TRBV19	-	TRBJ1-1	few
TGTGCCAGCAGCTTAAATTACGGGAGGCACACCGGGGAGCTGTTTTTT	CASSLNYGRHTGELFF	TRBV7-3	TRBD2	TRBJ2-2	few
TGTGCCTGGAGTGGTGTTAGGATCACAGGGGGATTTACTGGAAACACCATATATTTT	CAWSGVRITGGFTGNTIYF	TRBV30	TRBD1	TRBJ1-3	-
TGTGCCAGCCGACCGGGCAGGGGGACCTATAATTCACCCCTCCACTTT	CASRPGRGTYNSPLHF	TRBV7-9	TRBD1	TRBJ1-6	few
TGTGCCAGCAATTTAGCGGGAGGGAGGCCTTTGCAGTACTTC	CASNLAGGRPLQYF	TRBV6-1	TRBD2	TRBJ2-7	-
TGTGCCAGCAGCGGGGGGGGCCCCACCGCCGGGGAGCTGTTTTTT	CASSGGGPTAGELFF	TRBV7-3	-	TRBJ2-2	-
TGTGCCACCAGTGATTTTTTATCAGATACGCAGTATTTT	CATSDFLSDTQYF	TRBV24-1	-	TRBJ2-3	-
TGTGCCAGCAGTGCGGGCCTGGCCACTGAAGCTTTCTTT	CASSAGLATEAFF	TRBV6-1	-	TRBJ1-1	few
TGCAGTGCGGAATCAGGGTTCTGGCAGTTCTTC	CSAESGFWQFF	TRBV20-1	-	TRBJ2-1	-
TGCAGTGCTAGGCCACCGTGGGCAGCCTACGAGCAGTACTTC	CSARPPWAAYEQYF	TRBV20-1	-	TRBJ2-7	few
TGTGCCAGCAGCCAAGATGGCCAGAGCCATCAGCCCCAGCATTTT	CASSQDGQSHQPQHF	TRBV3-1	-	TRBJ1-5	once
TGTGCCAGCAGTTTATTTCTAGCGGTAGACGTTTGGGTCAACTACGAGCAGTACTTC	CASSLFLAVDVWVNYEQYF	TRBV28	TRBD2	TRBJ2-7	-
TGTGCCAGCAGTCCCAGGGATGCCAAAAACATTCAGTACTTC	CASSPRDAKNIQYF	TRBV21-1	-	TRBJ2-4	-